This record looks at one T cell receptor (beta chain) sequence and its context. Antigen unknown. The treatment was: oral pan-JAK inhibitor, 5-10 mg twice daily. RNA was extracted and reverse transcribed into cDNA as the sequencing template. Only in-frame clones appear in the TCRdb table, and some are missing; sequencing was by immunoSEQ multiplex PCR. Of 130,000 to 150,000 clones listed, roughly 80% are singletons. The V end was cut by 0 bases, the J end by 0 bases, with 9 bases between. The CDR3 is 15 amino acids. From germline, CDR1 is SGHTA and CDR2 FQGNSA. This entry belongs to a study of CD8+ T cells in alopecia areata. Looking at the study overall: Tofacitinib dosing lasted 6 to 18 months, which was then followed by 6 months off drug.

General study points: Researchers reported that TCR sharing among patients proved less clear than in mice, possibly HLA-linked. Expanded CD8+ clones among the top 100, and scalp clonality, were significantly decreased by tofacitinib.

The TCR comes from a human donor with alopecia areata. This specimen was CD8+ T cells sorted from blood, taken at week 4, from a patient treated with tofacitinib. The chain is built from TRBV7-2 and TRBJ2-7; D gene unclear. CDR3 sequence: CASSLAVEDSYEQYF. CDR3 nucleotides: TGTGCCAGCAGCTTAGCGGTTGAAGACTCCTACGAGCAGTACTTC.